The 22 T cell receptor beta chains presented below share a single source sample, sequenced in a study of CXCR3-negative and CXCR3-positive naive CD8 T cells. Study-wide findings and caveats: The TRB CDR3s that CXCR3-positive naive cells carried were more hydrophobic than those of CXCR3-negative naive cells.

Their antigen targets remain unknown. All TRB cDNA libraries came from 5' RACE performed with UMI labels. Reanalyzing the 5' RACE reads, TCRdb keeps one entry per CDR3 protein, without DNA. The sample features 75,000 to 90,000 distinct CDR3 sequences, with 0.55% to 0.8% in its top ten. Sequenced input: naive CXCR3+ CD8+ T cells from blood. Regarding subset: CD45RO-CCR7+CD27+CD95- naive CD8+ T cells expressing CXCR3 (TNR3+). These TCRs come from a human donor in good health. Some clones in this sample may be carry-over from other donors' samples.

The chain employs TRBV12-3 or TRBV12-4 and TRBJ1-4; TCRdb returns TRBD1, unconfirmable since there is no DNA. CDR3 length equals 16 residues. The CDR3 sequence: CASSQGADATNAKLFF.

This chain joins TRBV3-1 and TRBJ1-5; TCRdb's assignment of TRBD1 cannot be checked, as there is no DNA. Germline V gene lookup returns CDR1 LGHDT and CDR2 YNNKEL (reference sequence). The CDR3 consists of 16 residues. This CDR3 reads CASSPTSDRVNQPQHF.

The chain is built from TRBV29-1 and TRBJ2-1; TCRdb lists TRBD2, though no DNA is available to test this call. CDR1 and CDR2 from the germline V gene are SQVTM and ANQGSEA. This CDR3 contains 13 residues. CDR3 sequence: CSAQLAGYNEQFF.

The gene calls are TRBV28 and TRBJ2-1; TCRdb designates TRBD1, a call that cannot be tested without DNA. Germline V CDR1 and CDR2: MDHEN, SYDVKM. The CDR3 is 16 amino acids. The CDR3 protein is CASSNDRGLDVAEQFF. Full variable domain (rest looked up from reference TRBV28 and TRBJ2-1): DVKVTQSSRYLVKRTGEKVFLECVQDMDHENMFWYRQDPGLGLRLIYFSYDVKMKEKGDIPEGYSVSREKKERFSLILESASTNQTSMYLCASSNDRGLDVAEQFFGPGTRLTVL.

The gene calls are TRBV7-6 and TRBJ2-1; with no DNA, the TCRdb D assignment of TRBD1 cannot be verified. The V gene's germline CDR1 is SGHVS and CDR2 FNYEAQ. CDR3 length equals 15 residues. CDR3 sequence reads: CASSDRDRAYNEQFF.

J is TRBJ1-1 and V is TRBV7-9; lacking DNA, the TRBD1 call made by TCRdb goes unchecked. This CDR3 is 15 amino acids long. Germline V gene data show CDR1 as SEHNR and CDR2 as FQNEAQ (reference sequence). CDR3: CASTLLEGMNTEAFF.

The chain couples TRBV6-2 or TRBV6-3 to TRBJ2-7; TCRdb lists TRBD2, though no DNA is available to test this call. Looked up from germline, CDR1 is MNHEY and CDR2 is SVGEGT. The CDR3 has 15 amino acids. The CDR3 reads CASSYSKRQTYEQYF.

This chain links TRBV12-3 or TRBV12-4 with TRBJ2-5. The CDR3 runs to 13 residues. CDR3 sequence reads: CASRFEGKETQYF.

This chain uses TRBV27 with TRBJ2-1; TCRdb proposes TRBD1, but this gene call is untestable without DNA. The CDR3 length is 16 residues. Germline-derived CDR1 and CDR2 are MNHEY and SMNVEV (reference sequence). The CDR3 here is CASSLVGGFSYNEQFF.

The chain couples TRBV5-6 to TRBJ2-2. The CDR3 is 15 residues long. The germline V gene encodes CDR1 SGHDT and CDR2 YYEEEE. The CDR3 sequence is CASSLRWLPTGELFF.

This chain joins TRBV27 and TRBJ2-2. Germline assignment: CDR1 MNHEY and CDR2 SMNVEV (reference sequence). This CDR3 has 15 amino acids. CDR3 loop: CASSLEVGHNGELFF.

This sequence joins TRBV30 and TRBJ2-3. Germline assignment: CDR1 GTSNPN and CDR2 SVGIG (reference sequence). The CDR3 spans 14 residues. CDR3 sequence reads: CAWSVSATADTQYF. Based on the CDR3 plus reference TRBV30 and TRBJ2-3, the full variable domain is SQTIHQWPATLVQPVGSPLSLECTVEGTSNPNLYWYRQAAGRGLQLLFYSVGIGQISSEVPQNLSASRPQDRQFILSSKKLLLSDSGFYLCAWSVSATADTQYFGPGTRLTVL.

The chain recombines TRBV5-5 with TRBJ1-2; the TCRdb D gene call, TRBD1, has no DNA to confirm it. This CDR3 is built from 15 residues. The V gene's germline CDR1 is SGHKS and CDR2 YYEKEE (reference sequence). The CDR3 loop reads CASSLSPDSLYGYTF.

The CDR3 loop is CASSEPGAKNIQYF. V usage is TRBV28 and J usage is TRBJ2-4; TCRdb proposes TRBD1, but this gene call is untestable without DNA. The CDR3 totals 14 residues. Germline CDR1 and CDR2: MDHEN and SYDVKM.

Here the CDR3 reads CSVAGLAASNEQFF. The chain joins TRBV29-1 to TRBJ2-1; the D gene TCRdb calls, TRBD2, cannot be checked with no DNA. Looked up from germline, CDR1 is SQVTM and CDR2 is ANQGSEA. This CDR3 contains 14 residues.

This chain connects TRBV12-3 or TRBV12-4 to TRBJ1-2; with no DNA, the TCRdb D assignment of TRBD1 cannot be verified. This CDR3 has 13 residues. CDR3 amino acids: CASSRGTGAGYTF.

This chain links TRBV7-2 with TRBJ2-2; as DNA is missing, the TRBD1 call by TCRdb cannot be tested. The CDR3 loop spans 11 amino acids. CDR1 is SGHTA, CDR2 FQGNSA, per germline. The CDR3 loop reads CASSPGTGSVF.

This chain connects TRBV6-5 to TRBJ2-1; no DNA is available, so the TRBD2 call from TCRdb remains unchecked. Per the germline V gene, CDR1 is MNHEY and CDR2 is SVGAGI. CDR3 length equals 14 residues. The CDR3 region is CASSYATLRDEQFF.

This sequence joins TRBV3-2 and TRBJ2-1. TRBV3-2 is tagged as a pseudogene. CDR3 size: 14 residues. The CDR3 loop reads CASSQNASYNEQFF.

The rearrangement uses TRBV7-2 and TRBJ2-2. Per germline, CDR1 SGHTA and CDR2 FQGNSA. The CDR3 spans 13 residues. CDR3 region: CASSSPNTGELFF.

The gene calls are TRBV28 and TRBJ2-7; there is no DNA to check the TCRdb D call of TRBD1. There are 15 residues in the CDR3. The germline CDR1 and CDR2 sequences are MDHEN and SYDVKM. CDR3 residues: CASSLSGTGTYEQYF. The variable domain in full, with the rest retrieved from reference TRBV28 and TRBJ2-7, is DVKVTQSSRYLVKRTGEKVFLECVQDMDHENMFWYRQDPGLGLRLIYFSYDVKMKEKGDIPEGYSVSREKKERFSLILESASTNQTSMYLCASSLSGTGTYEQYFGPGTRLTVT.

The V call is TRBV7-9, the J call TRBJ2-1; TCRdb's D gene call, TRBD2, goes unchecked for lack of DNA. CDR1 SEHNR and CDR2 FQNEAQ come from the germline V gene (reference sequence). The CDR3 has 13 amino acids. CDR3: CASSLDYINEQFF.